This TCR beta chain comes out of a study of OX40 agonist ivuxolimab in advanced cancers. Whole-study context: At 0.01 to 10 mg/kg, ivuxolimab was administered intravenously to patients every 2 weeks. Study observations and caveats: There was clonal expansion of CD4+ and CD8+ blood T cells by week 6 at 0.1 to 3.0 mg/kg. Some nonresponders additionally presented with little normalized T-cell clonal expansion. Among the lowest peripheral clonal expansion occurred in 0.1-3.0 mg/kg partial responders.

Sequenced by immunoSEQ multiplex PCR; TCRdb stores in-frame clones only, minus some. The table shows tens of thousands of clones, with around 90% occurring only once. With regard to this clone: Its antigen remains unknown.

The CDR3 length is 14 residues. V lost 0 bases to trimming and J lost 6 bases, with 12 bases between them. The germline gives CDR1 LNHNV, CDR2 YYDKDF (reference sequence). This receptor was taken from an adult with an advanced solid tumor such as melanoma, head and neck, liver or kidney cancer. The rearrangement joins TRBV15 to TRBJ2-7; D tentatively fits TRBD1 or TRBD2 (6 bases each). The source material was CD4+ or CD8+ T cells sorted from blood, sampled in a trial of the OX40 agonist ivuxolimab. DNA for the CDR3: TGTGCCACCAGCAGAGATTGGGGGGCTGGCGAGCAGTACTTC. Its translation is CATSRDWGAGEQYF.